One and the same sample provided the 27 T cell receptor beta chains below, sequenced in a study of blood T cells in healthy people across ages. The use of a sample-barcoded 5' primer and a J-beta primer mix characterized a second PCR of about 7 to 12 cycles. TCRdb re-called the 5' RACE reads through MiXCR, storing one row per CDR3 protein. The sample consists of approximately 670,000 distinct CDR3 sequences, about 43% of them appearing once. Material for sequencing was blood. The receptors were sampled from an elderly man in good health.

This clonotype appeared once. V is TRBV7-9 and J is TRBJ2-3; D is unresolved. The CDR3 extends over 13 amino acids. The V end was cut by 5 bases, the J end by 6 bases, with 12 bases between. CDR1 and CDR2 (germline): SEHNR, FQNEAQ (reference sequence). For the CDR3, the DNA is TGTGCCAGCAGCGGGCCCCTGGGGGATACGCAGTATTTT. Its translation is CASSGPLGDTQYF.

V gene TRBV4-3 combines with J gene TRBJ2-2, with 8 bases aligning to TRBD2. The germline gives CDR1 LGHNA, CDR2 YSLEER. This CDR3 has 18 amino acids. With 0 bases clipped from V and 1 base from J, the junction kept 7 bases outside the gene matches. CDR3 protein: CASSQDIGGGENTGELFF. As DNA, the CDR3 is TGCGCCAGCAGCCAAGATATCGGGGGGGGAGAGAACACCGGGGAGCTGTTTTTT.

Worth noting for this clonotype: This may be a read error: a much more frequent sequence differs by one nucleotide. The V and J genes are TRBV7-9 and TRBJ1-6; 9 bases are shared with TRBD1. Per the germline V gene, CDR1 is SEHNR and CDR2 is FQNEAQ (reference sequence). Losses at the gene ends were 5 bases for V and 4 bases for J; bases not matched to a gene: 9. The CDR3 is made up of 17 amino acids. The CDR3 DNA follows: TGTGCCAGCAGCCCCCGGGACAGGGTGCTTTATAATTCACCCCTCCACTTT. Protein: CASSPRDRVLYNSPLHF. The variable domain in full, completed from reference TRBV7-9 and TRBJ1-6, reads DTGVSQNPRHKITKRGQNVTFRCDPISEHNRLYWYRQTLGQGPEFLTYFQNEAQLEKSRLLSDRFSAERPKGSFSTLEIQRTEQGDSAMYLCASSPRDRVLYNSPLHFGNGTRLTVT.

This clonotype was counted at least ten times. The chain joins TRBV4-1 to TRBJ2-5, with 8 bases aligning to TRBD2. V was pared by 0 bases and J by 5 bases, with 11 bases of the junction left unmatched. The germline V gene encodes CDR1 MGHRA and CDR2 YSYEKL. This CDR3 contains 17 residues. The CDR3: CASSQERAGDTIETQYF. CDR3 DNA: TGCGCCAGCAGCCAAGAGAGAGCGGGGGATACCATCGAGACCCAGTACTTC.

This clonotype appeared a few times. The chain recombines TRBV5-1 with TRBJ1-4; TRBD1 matches 9 bases. V shed 4 bases and J 8 bases; nucleotides not matched to a gene: 6. The CDR3 length is 14 residues. Germline-derived CDR1 and CDR2 are SGHRS and YFSETQ. CDR3 loop: CASSRGQGEEKLFF. The DNA of the CDR3 is TGCGCCAGCAGCCGGGGACAGGGAGAAGAAAAACTGTTTTTT. Full variable domain (rest looked up from reference TRBV5-1 and TRBJ1-4): KAGVTQTPRYLIKTRGQQVTLSCSPISGHRSVSWYQQTPGQGLQFLFEYFSETQRNKGNFPGRFSGRQFSNSRSEMNVSTLELGDSALYLCASSRGQGEEKLFFGSGTQLSVL.

This clonotype was recorded once. The gene calls are TRBV6-2 or TRBV6-3 and TRBJ2-6; possible D gene TRBD2, 5 bases. V was cut by 3 bases and J by 0 bases, with 6 bases left in between. The CDR3 loop spans 15 amino acids. CDR1 and CDR2 (germline): MNHEY, SVGEGT. CDR3 region: CASSYRDSGANVLTF. The DNA of the CDR3 is TGTGCCAGCAGTTATCGGGACTCTGGGGCCAACGTCCTGACTTTC.

V is TRBV20-1 and J is TRBJ2-6; 8 bases align to TRBD1. CDR1 and CDR2 (germline): DFQATT, SNEGSKA (reference sequence). CDR3 length equals 19 residues. Unmatched junction bases numbered 14, after V lost 3 bases and J lost 1 base. The CDR3 region has the DNA TGCAGTGCTAGTATGGGGCGGACAGGGTTTATATCTGGGGCCAACGTCCTGACTTTC. Protein sequence: CSASMGRTGFISGANVLTF.

This chain joins TRBV5-4 and TRBJ2-1; 12 positions agree with TRBD2. Losses at the gene ends were 4 bases for V and 6 bases for J; bases not matched to a gene: 5. CDR1 is SGHNT and CDR2 is YYREEE in the germline V gene (reference sequence). The CDR3 sequence is 15 residues long. The CDR3 nucleotides are TGTGCCAGCAGCGGAGGGACTAGCGGGTTCAATGAGCAGTTCTTC. Translated: CASSGGTSGFNEQFF.

The rearrangement links TRBV6-1 to TRBJ1-4; D perhaps matches TRBD1 (5 bases). Between the trimmed V and J ends, which lost 1 base and 5 bases, there was a span of 8 bases. The CDR3 consists of 14 residues. Germline CDR1 is MNHNS and CDR2 is SASEGT. This CDR3 reads CASSEGTPNEKLFF. DNA for the CDR3: TGTGCCAGCAGTGAAGGGACACCGAATGAAAAACTGTTTTTT.

This chain joins TRBV5-1 and TRBJ1-4; 9 positions match TRBD1. V lost 4 bases to trimming and J lost 0 bases; unmatched junction nucleotides: 10. The CDR3 extends over 18 amino acids. Germline V CDR1 and CDR2: SGHRS, YFSETQ. The DNA for the CDR3 is TGCGCCAGCAGCCTAACCGGGACAGGGACTACAACTAATGAAAAACTGTTTTTT. Its protein is CASSLTGTGTTTNEKLFF.

J is TRBJ2-5 and V is TRBV5-1; D uncertain. The CDR3 contains 14 residues. Looked up from germline, CDR1 is SGHRS and CDR2 is YFSETQ. Trimming pared 5 bases from V and 2 bases from J, leaving 13 bases between. CDR3 region: CASSPKGQQETQYF. The CDR3 DNA sequence: TGCGCCAGCAGTCCCAAGGGTCAACAAGAGACCCAGTACTTC.

This clonotype occurred a few times. The rearrangement joins TRBV7-9 to TRBJ1-5; 7 positions agree with TRBD1. In germline, CDR1 is SEHNR, CDR2 FQNEAQ (reference sequence). V shed 5 bases, J shed 3 bases, and the junction held 4 bases outside the gene matches. This CDR3 has 14 amino acids. The CDR3 loop is CASSATGNNQPQHF. Here the CDR3 DNA reads TGTGCCAGCAGCGCGACAGGGAACAATCAGCCCCAGCATTTT.

The chain recombines TRBV11-2 with TRBJ2-3; D is unclear. Germline-derived CDR1 and CDR2 are SGHAT and FQNNGV. Trimming took 1 base from V and 1 from J, leaving 9 bases between them. The CDR3 is 15 residues long. Written as DNA, the CDR3 is TGTGCCAGCAGCTTAGGGGCGCGACGCACAGATACGCAGTATTTT. This encodes CASSLGARRTDTQYF. The whole variable domain, filled in from reference TRBV11-2 and TRBJ2-3, reads EAGVAQSPRYKIIEKRQSVAFWCNPISGHATLYWYQQILGQGPKLLIQFQNNGVVDDSQLPKDRFSAERLKGVDSTLKIQPAKLEDSAVYLCASSLGARRTDTQYFGPGTRLTVL.

V and J are TRBV4-2 and TRBJ1-2; 10 bases are a match to TRBD1. There are 15 residues in the CDR3. Germline assignment: CDR1 LGHNA and CDR2 YNFKEQ. Unmatched junction bases numbered 3, after V lost 1 base and J lost 4 bases. The CDR3: CASSQGDRGTYGYTF. CDR3 DNA sequence: TGTGCCAGCAGCCAAGGGGACAGGGGAACCTATGGCTACACCTTC.

The chain employs TRBV6-5 and TRBJ2-5, with TRBD2 matching over 7 bases. The J call may be in error: the DNA end matches TRBJ2-7 better. This CDR3 has 15 amino acids. Germline CDR1 MNHEY, CDR2 SVGAGI. The CDR3 loop reads CASSYTQRGPYEQYF. The CDR3 coding sequence is TGTGCCAGCAGTTACACACAGCGGGGACCTTACGAGCAGTACTTC.

In this sample, this clonotype turned up a few times. The J gene is TRBJ2-5, the V gene TRBV6-2 or TRBV6-3, with D unclear. CDR1 and CDR2 (germline): MNHEY, SVGEGT. The CDR3 totals 15 residues. The ends were cut back, 6 bases at V and 0 bases at J, with 14 bases in the middle. As DNA, the CDR3 is TGTGCCAGCAGAAAACCCTCCCCTAACCAAGAGACCCAGTACTTC. As protein: CASRKPSPNQETQYF.

The chain combines TRBV6-2 or TRBV6-3 with TRBJ2-5; 8 positions agree with TRBD1. CDR1 and CDR2 from the germline V gene are MNHEY and SVGEGT. With 2 bases clipped from V and 4 bases from J, the junction kept 12 bases outside the gene matches. The CDR3 covers 17 residues. The CDR3 sequence is CASSYPGGSRYRETQYF. As DNA, the CDR3 is TGTGCCAGCAGTTACCCAGGGGGCTCGCGATACCGAGAGACCCAGTACTTC.

This clonotype has a handful of counts. This chain links TRBV20-1 with TRBJ1-1; 10 nucleotides agree with TRBD1. V was clipped by 3 bases and J by 1 base; unmatched bases: 2. Looked up from germline, CDR1 is DFQATT and CDR2 is SNEGSKA (reference sequence). The CDR3 consists of 14 residues. The DNA of the CDR3 is TGCAGTGCTAGGAGGGACAGGGGGAACACTGAAGCTTTCTTT. It translates to CSARRDRGNTEAFF.

This sequence joins TRBV28 and TRBJ2-7, with 7 bases matching TRBD2. The CDR3 loop spans 13 amino acids. Per germline, CDR1 MDHEN and CDR2 SYDVKM. J lost 7 bases, V lost 4 bases, and 7 bases had no gene match. In DNA form, the CDR3 reads TGTGCCAGCAGTTCCGCGGGAGTTTGGGAGCAGTACTTC. Its translation: CASSSAGVWEQYF.

This clonotype was seen a few times. This chain uses TRBV12-3 or TRBV12-4 with TRBJ1-1, with D possibly matching TRBD1 (5 bases). CDR3 length: 15 amino acids. The V end was cut by 6 bases, the J end by 3 bases, with 17 bases between. CDR3 amino acids: CASRLLGGRDTEAFF. Written as DNA, the CDR3 is TGTGCCAGCAGACTCCTGGGGGGGAGGGACACTGAAGCTTTCTTT.

This clonotype was recorded only once. V and J are TRBV3-1 and TRBJ2-2; no clear D gene. V was clipped by 0 bases and J by 7 bases, with 9 bases between them. Germline CDR1 is LGHDT and CDR2 is YNNKEL (reference sequence). The CDR3 loop spans 14 amino acids. The chain's CDR3 is CASSQDVVIGELFF. Here the CDR3 DNA reads TGTGCCAGCAGCCAAGACGTGGTGATCGGGGAGCTGTTTTTT.

The rearrangement uses TRBV7-2 and TRBJ2-1; 7 bases line up with TRBD1. This CDR3 has 16 amino acids. Germline CDR1 reads SGHTA; CDR2 reads FQGNSA. V lost 6 bases, J lost 1 base, and 9 bases stayed unmatched. CDR3 sequence: CASSDRTGISYNEQFF. The CDR3 DNA is TGTGCCAGCAGTGACAGGACAGGAATTTCCTACAATGAGCAGTTCTTC.

V usage is TRBV11-2 and J usage is TRBJ1-2, with D possibly being TRBD1 (6 bases). Trimming shortened V by 7 bases and J by 4 bases, and 19 bases separated the two germline ends. The CDR3 spans 15 residues. Germline CDR1 SGHAT, CDR2 FQNNGV. The chain's CDR3 is CASTNRGGGGYGYTF. The CDR3 region has the DNA TGTGCCAGCACCAACAGAGGAGGGGGGGGCTATGGCTACACCTTC.

The V call is TRBV12-3 or TRBV12-4, the J call TRBJ2-1, with a possible D match to TRBD2 (6 bases). V was cut by 1 base and J by 3 bases, with 19 bases left in between. CDR3 size: 18 residues. The CDR3 bases are TGTGCCAGCAGTTTAGGGCTCTCGGGGGAGACGGGCTACAATGAGCAGTTCTTC. Its translation is CASSLGLSGETGYNEQFF.

Note on this clonotype: At one end, the junction sequence differs from germline, possibly due to a read error. V gene TRBV6-5 combines with J gene TRBJ1-6; no reliable D call. This CDR3 comprises 13 residues. Per germline, CDR1 MNHEY and CDR2 SVGAGI. The CDR3 loop is CASSYREGSPPHF. CDR3 nucleotides: TGTGCCAGCAGTTACCGGGAAGGTTCACCCCCCCACTTT.

This clonotype was recorded at least ten times. The chain joins TRBV27 to TRBJ1-5, with D possibly being TRBD1 (5 bases). Germline V CDR1 and CDR2: MNHEY, SMNVEV (reference sequence). CDR3 size: 15 residues. The V end was cut by 1 base, the J end by 2 bases, with 9 bases between. The CDR3 loop reads CASSLFGRGNQPQHF. The CDR3 coding sequence is TGTGCCAGCAGTTTATTCGGCAGGGGCAATCAGCCCCAGCATTTT.

V usage is TRBV5-4 and J usage is TRBJ2-7; TRBD1 agrees at 7 bases. The J segment lost 3 bases and the V segment lost 5 bases, leaving 11 bases of the junction unmatched. CDR1 and CDR2 from the germline V gene are SGHNT and YYREEE (reference sequence). The CDR3 is 15 residues long. The CDR3, as DNA: TGTGCCAGCAGAAAACAGGGGATAGGAGACTACGAGCAGTACTTC. Translated, it gives CASRKQGIGDYEQYF.